This T cell receptor (beta chain) appears in the sequencing data of a study of identical twins. Study-wide findings and caveats: Out-of-frame alpha sequences shared between twins exhibited an excess of low generation probability.

This clonotype appeared a few times. The target antigen is unknown. TCRdb analysed the 5' RACE reads with MiXCR anew, one entry per CDR3 protein. The repertoire has some 1,700,000 distinct CDR3 sequences, about 31% of them found once; the top ten carry over 0.25%. There are 16 residues in the CDR3. J was trimmed by 3 bases and V by 3 bases; bases with no gene match: 5. CDR1 is SGHRS, CDR2 YFSETQ, per germline. V and J are TRBV5-1 and TRBJ2-1, with TRBD2 identical over 11 bases. The sample comprised cord blood. The sequence derives from a newborn girl in good health. The CDR3 loop is CASSSSGTSGYNEQFF. The CDR3, as DNA: TGCGCCAGCAGCTCCTCCGGGACTAGCGGCTACAATGAGCAGTTCTTC. Supplemented by reference TRBV5-1 and TRBJ2-1, the full variable domain reads KAGVTQTPRYLIKTRGQQVTLSCSPISGHRSVSWYQQTPGQGLQFLFEYFSETQRNKGNFPGRFSGRQFSNSRSEMNVSTLELGDSALYLCASSSSGTSGYNEQFFGPGTRLTVL.